Listed below are T cell receptor beta chains from one sample, sequenced in a study of CD8 T cells in ankylosing spondylitis. TCRdb analysed the 5' RACE reads with MiXCR anew, one entry per CDR3 protein. The sample lists about 190,000 distinct CDR3 sequences; under 15% were seen once. Sequencing was carried out using blood, either unsorted or a sorted T cell fraction (not recorded which). These receptors were collected from a female donor with ankylosing spondylitis or in good health (not recorded which). Both conserved end residues are part of each CDR3. A D gene is named only where the DNA matches it firmly. Size tells how often a clone was seen (once, few, many) or the class of an expanded clone, and some rows leave it out.

CDR3nt,CDR3aa,v_gene,abundance,j_gene,d_gene
TGTGCCATCAGTGAGTTCCTCGGGGCGGGGTTGGGTCAGCCCCAGCATTTT,CAISEFLGAGLGQPQHF,TRBV10-3,many,TRBJ1-5,-
TGCAGTGCTAGAGAATCGGCAGGGGAGTCTGAAGCTTTCTTT,CSARESAGESEAFF,TRBV20-1,-,TRBJ1-1,-
TGCGCCAGCAGCTTGGCGGCGGGAAGGGCCTATGAAGCTTTCTTT,CASSLAAGRAYEAFF,TRBV5-1,many,TRBJ1-1,-
TGTGCCAGCAGTTTGGAGCGGGGCGAGCAGTTCTTC,CASSLERGEQFF,TRBV12-3/TRBV12-4,-,TRBJ2-1,TRBD2
TGTGCCAGCAGTCCAGGGGGCTCCTACGAGCAGTACTTC,CASSPGGSYEQYF,TRBV12-3/TRBV12-4,many,TRBJ2-7,TRBD1
TGTGCCAGCTCAGAACAGGGTGTGGACACTGAAGCTTTCTTT,CASSEQGVDTEAFF,TRBV18,-,TRBJ1-1,-
TGTGCCAGCAGCCCTGGGACTTTCCCAGATACGCAGTATTTT,CASSPGTFPDTQYF,TRBV7-3,many,TRBJ2-3,-
TGCAGTGCTGGATATAGCGGGAGCTCCTACAATGAGCAGTTCTTC,CSAGYSGSSYNEQFF,TRBV20-1,-,TRBJ2-1,TRBD2
TGTGCCACCCACCCACGCGGGGACATTTTACATGAGCAGTTCTTC,CATHPRGDILHEQFF,TRBV6-2/TRBV6-3,-,TRBJ2-1,-
TGCAGTGCTAGAGGTCCAACTAGCGGGACTTCTTACGAGCAGTACTTC,CSARGPTSGTSYEQYF,TRBV20-1,few,TRBJ2-7,TRBD2
TGTGCCAGCAGCCAAGATTCGGGAGGGGCTCAAGAGACCCAGTACTTC,CASSQDSGGAQETQYF,TRBV4-2,few,TRBJ2-5,TRBD2
TGCAGTGCTAGAGGCCTTAGCGGAATAAACATTCAGTACTTC,CSARGLSGINIQYF,TRBV20-1,many,TRBJ2-4,-
TGTGCCAGCGTATCTTACAGGAACACCGGGGAGCTGTTTTTT,CASVSYRNTGELFF,TRBV7-8,many,TRBJ2-2,-
TGTGCCAGCATGAGGAACACCGGGGAGCTGTTTTTT,CASMRNTGELFF,TRBV12-3/TRBV12-4,-,TRBJ2-2,-
TGTGCCAGCAGCCTCCGGGGGCAGGCGGAGATCTATGGCTACACCTTC,CASSLRGQAEIYGYTF,TRBV5-5,-,TRBJ1-2,-
TGCGCCAGCAGCTTGGCCCAGAGGGCTAGTGAGAATGAGCAGTTCTTC,CASSLAQRASENEQFF,TRBV5-1,-,TRBJ2-1,-
TGCAGCGGGAGGTCCGGGACAGGGGGCCTCTACGAGCAGTACTTC,CSGRSGTGGLYEQYF,TRBV29-1,-,TRBJ2-7,TRBD1
TGTGCCAGCAGTTTAGCTCAAGCATTGAATACGCAGTATTTT,CASSLAQALNTQYF,TRBV12-3/TRBV12-4,many,TRBJ2-3,-
TGTGCCAGCAGCCAAGCTAGCGGGAGTTGGTACAATGCGCAGTTCTTC,CASSQASGSWYNAQFF,TRBV14,-,TRBJ2-1,TRBD2
TGTGCCACCAGGTGGGGGGACGCCTACAATGAGCAGTTCTTC,CATRWGDAYNEQFF,TRBV24-1,-,TRBJ2-1,-
TGCAGTGCAACGGGCCTCAACGGGGCTAGAAACACCATATATTTT,CSATGLNGARNTIYF,TRBV20-1,many,TRBJ1-3,-
TGTGCCAGCAGTTATCTGGGGGGCACTGAAGCTTTCTTT,CASSYLGGTEAFF,TRBV12-3/TRBV12-4,few,TRBJ1-1,-
TGTGCCAGCAACGGCCAGGGAGGCACTGAAGCTTTCTTT,CASNGQGGTEAFF,TRBV11-3,many,TRBJ1-1,-
TGTGCCAGCAGCGCATCCGGGACAGGGAGTCAGCCCCAGCATTTT,CASSASGTGSQPQHF,TRBV9,many,TRBJ1-5,TRBD1
TGCAGTGCTAGAGATGAAAGTGTGGGTAGCGGGAGTGGGGAGACCCAGTACTTC,CSARDESVGSGSGETQYF,TRBV20-1,many,TRBJ2-5,TRBD2
TGTGCTAGTGGGGCTCGGACGGGAGCTAATGAGCAGTTCTTC,CASGARTGANEQFF,TRBV12-5,many,TRBJ2-1,-
TGTGCCAGCAGCTCATGGCGGGGACCGAACAATGAGCAGTTCTTC,CASSSWRGPNNEQFF,TRBV7-9,-,TRBJ2-1,-
TGCGCCAGCAGCTTGCGGGCTAGCGGGAGACCACCAGGGAATGAGCAGTTCTTC,CASSLRASGRPPGNEQFF,TRBV5-1,few,TRBJ2-1,TRBD2
TGTGCCAGCAGCTTGGAATCTGGCGAAGAGACCCAGTACTTC,CASSLESGEETQYF,TRBV5-5,few,TRBJ2-5,-
TGCGCCAGCAGAACTAGCGGAGCGATCACAGATACGCAGTATTTT,CASRTSGAITDTQYF,TRBV5-1,-,TRBJ2-3,TRBD2
TGTGCCAGCAGCTTAGCGGAGTTGGTTCGGGGGAGCGCCAAGTTCTTC,CASSLAELVRGSAKFF,TRBV7-2,many,TRBJ2-1,-
TGTGCCAGCAGTTTAAGGGGGGGCGGAGAAAAACTGTTTTTT,CASSLRGGGEKLFF,TRBV12-3/TRBV12-4,few,TRBJ1-4,-
TGTGCCAGCAGCTTACAGAGAATGAGGCAGTTCTTC,CASSLQRMRQFF,TRBV7-2,many,TRBJ2-1,-
TGTGCCAGCAGTAAGAGCGAAAAACTGTTTTTT,CASSKSEKLFF,TRBV12-3/TRBV12-4,many,TRBJ1-4,-
TGTGCCAGCAGCACCTCCGATGAGCAGTTCTTC,CASSTSDEQFF,TRBV11-2,many,TRBJ2-1,-
TGTACCAGCACCCGACAGGGAATTCAAGAGACCCAGTACTTC,CTSTRQGIQETQYF,TRBV12-3/TRBV12-4,-,TRBJ2-5,TRBD1
TGTGCCAGCACCATGTCTAATGGATCACCCCTCCACTTT,CASTMSNGSPLHF,TRBV12-3/TRBV12-4,few,TRBJ1-6,-
TGTGCCAGCAGTTTGTGGGGGACGATGGAGCCCCAGTACTTC,CASSLWGTMEPQYF,TRBV12-3/TRBV12-4,many,TRBJ2-5,-
TGTGCCAGCAGCTTAGGGACAGCCACTGAAGCTTTCTTT,CASSLGTATEAFF,TRBV7-9,many,TRBJ1-1,-
TGCGCCAGCAGCCCTTCTCAAGGCGGGTACGCAGAGACCCAGTACTTC,CASSPSQGGYAETQYF,TRBV4-3,few,TRBJ2-5,-
TGTGCCAGCTCCCTTGGGTCCGACGGCACAGATACGCAGTATTTT,CASSLGSDGTDTQYF,TRBV18,few,TRBJ2-3,-
TGTGCCAGCAGCTCCACTGAGGGGTACGAGCAGTACTTC,CASSSTEGYEQYF,TRBV7-9,few,TRBJ2-7,-
TGTGCCAGCAGCTTAGGTGTGGGGACTAACTACAATGAGCAGTTCTTC,CASSLGVGTNYNEQFF,TRBV7-2,-,TRBJ2-1,TRBD2
TGTGCCAGCAGCCGCGGGGTGAACACTGAAGCTTTCTTT,CASSRGVNTEAFF,TRBV7-3,many,TRBJ1-1,-
TGTGCCAGCAGCGCCGGGACAGGTGGTTACACCTTC,CASSAGTGGYTF,TRBV7-9,many,TRBJ1-2,TRBD1
TGCGCCAGCAGCCAAGATCTCGGGGGCGTGGAATCCTACGAGCAGTACTTC,CASSQDLGGVESYEQYF,TRBV4-3,few,TRBJ2-7,-
TGTGCCAGCAGCACCCCCCGGACAAGGGGCCCTCGGACTGAAGCTTTCTTT,CASSTPRTRGPRTEAFF,TRBV11-2,few,TRBJ1-1,-
TGTGCCAGCAGTTTATGGGGGACTCAGCCCCAGCATTTT,CASSLWGTQPQHF,TRBV28,many,TRBJ1-5,-
TGCAGTGGACAGGGACCCTATGGCTACACCTTC,CSGQGPYGYTF,TRBV20-1,many,TRBJ1-2,TRBD1
TGCAGCGTTGAAGATCGATCAGGCGTCTACGAGCAGTACTTC,CSVEDRSGVYEQYF,TRBV29-1,few,TRBJ2-7,-